This entry lists 30 T cell receptor beta chains sequenced from one sample in a study of blood T cell repertoires in COVID-19. The repertoire was sequenced with immunoSEQ multiplex PCR; TCRdb's copy has only in-frame clones and lacks some. Seen here are about 280,000 clones, around 86% observed once, and the top ten hold 2% to 2.5%. The specimen sequenced was peripheral blood. These receptors came from a young woman who had recovered from COVID-19.

V and J are TRBV20-1 and TRBJ1-1, with 10 bases that match TRBD1. Trimming took 3 bases from V and 1 from J; bases not matched to a gene: 2. This CDR3 is built from 14 residues. Germline assignment: CDR1 DFQATT and CDR2 SNEGSKA (reference sequence). The CDR3 reads CSASRQGANTEAFF. CDR3 sequence (DNA): TGCAGTGCTAGTAGACAGGGGGCGAACACTGAAGCTTTCTTT.

J is TRBJ2-7 and V is TRBV10-2, with TRBD1 as a possible D gene (5 bases). Germline values: CDR1 WSHSY, CDR2 SAAADI. The V end lost 3 bases, the J end lost 2 bases, and 20 bases lay between the germline ends. This CDR3 is built from 17 residues. For the CDR3, the DNA is TGCGCCAGCAGTGATGCCGCGTGGGTCGCCAGGGCCTACGAGCAGTACTTC. Translating gives CASSDAAWVARAYEQYF.

This clone is a singleton in its sample. V usage is TRBV19 and J usage is TRBJ1-1, with 7 bases fitting TRBD1. CDR3 length: 19 residues. Germline lookup yields CDR1 LNHDA and CDR2 SQIVND (reference sequence). The J segment lost 2 bases and the V segment lost 7 bases, leaving 22 bases of the junction unmatched. The CDR3 loop reads CASTPRTTGNEGRNTEAFF. The CDR3 DNA follows: TGTGCCAGTACCCCGCGGACGACAGGGAATGAAGGGCGAAACACTGAAGCTTTCTTT. The full variable domain, its missing parts supplied by reference TRBV19 and TRBJ1-1, is DGGITQSPKYLFRKEGQNVTLSCEQNLNHDAMYWYRQDPGQGLRLIYYSQIVNDFQKGDIAEGYSVSREKKESFPLTVTSAQKNPTAFYLCASTPRTTGNEGRNTEAFFGQGTRLTVV.

V is TRBV6-2 or TRBV6-3 and J is TRBJ1-2; 8 bases match TRBD1. The CDR3 sequence is 15 residues long. The J segment lost 2 bases and the V segment lost 5 bases, leaving 7 bases of the junction unmatched. Per germline, CDR1 MNHEY and CDR2 SVGEGT. CDR3 sequence: CASSAPWDRNYGYTF. In DNA, the CDR3 is TGTGCCAGCAGTGCACCTTGGGACAGGAACTATGGCTACACCTTC.

The chain joins TRBV11-3 to TRBJ2-1; 7 bases fit TRBD1. CDR3 length: 14 amino acids. V was pared by 5 bases and J by 0 bases, with 1 base of the junction left unmatched. The germline V gene encodes CDR1 SGHNT and CDR2 YENEEA. The CDR3 bases are TGTGCCAGCAGCCGGGACAGCTCCTACAATGAGCAGTTCTTC. Translating it yields CASSRDSSYNEQFF.

The chain combines TRBV3-1 (or the pseudogene TRBV3-2) with TRBJ2-1; tentatively, D is TRBD1 (6 bases). V lost 4 bases and J lost 0, with 16 bases in between. The CDR3 has 17 amino acids. Germline V gene lookup returns CDR1 LGHDT and CDR2 YNNKEL (reference sequence). CDR3 region: CASSPTLGQSSYNEQFF. CDR3 bases: TGTGCCAGCAGCCCAACCCTCGGACAGAGCTCCTACAATGAGCAGTTCTTC.

V and J are TRBV7-8 and TRBJ1-6; 11 nucleotides agree with TRBD1. V was clipped by 5 bases and J by 10 bases; unmatched bases: 7. Germline V CDR1 and CDR2: SGHVS, FQNEAQ. The CDR3 covers 15 residues. The CDR3 protein is CASSLGTGGGSPLHF. The CDR3 coding sequence is TGTGCCAGCAGCCTTGGGACAGGGGGAGGGTCACCCCTCCACTTT.

This chain uses TRBV3-1 (or the pseudogene TRBV3-2) with TRBJ1-5; possible D gene TRBD1, 5 bases. The CDR3 sequence is 14 residues long. With 1 base removed from V and 9 bases from J, the gap between germline ends came to 13 bases. The germline V gene has CDR1 LGHDT and CDR2 YNNKEL (reference sequence). The CDR3 coding sequence is TGTGCCAGCAGCCAAGTCCAAGGGGCTGGGCCCCAGCATTTT. Protein: CASSQVQGAGPQHF.

For the CDR3, the DNA is TGTGCCAGCAGTCCTTCCGTATTGGGGCCCTCTGGGGCCAACGTCCTGACTTTC. Its protein product is CASSPSVLGPSGANVLTF. V and J are TRBV2 and TRBJ2-6; tentatively, D is TRBD1 (5 bases). Per germline, CDR1 SNHLY and CDR2 FYNNEI. Trimming removed 5 bases from V and 0 bases from J, with 17 bases in between. The CDR3 has 18 amino acids.

The chain recombines TRBV28 with TRBJ2-7; 8 bases agree with TRBD1. This CDR3 spans 16 amino acids. Germline V gene data show CDR1 as MDHEN and CDR2 as SYDVKM. Germline trimming cut 4 bases from V and 6 bases from J; bases unmatched to any gene: 14. The CDR3 spells CASSSAGQGEAGEQYF. CDR3 DNA sequence: TGTGCCAGCAGTTCCGCTGGACAGGGAGAAGCTGGCGAGCAGTACTTC.

In DNA form, the CDR3 reads TGTGCCAGCAGCCAAGTACAGAACACTGAAGCTTTCTTT. Translating it yields CASSQVQNTEAFF. V gene TRBV3-1 (or the pseudogene TRBV3-2) combines with J gene TRBJ1-1, with D hard to call. CDR1 is LGHDT and CDR2 is YNNKEL in the germline V gene (reference sequence). The CDR3 consists of 13 residues. Deletions cut 1 base from V and 1 base from J, with 4 bases between.

The rearrangement links TRBV7-2 to TRBJ2-1; 12 positions agree with TRBD2. The CDR3 is 16 residues long. Germline CDR1 is SGHTA and CDR2 is FQGNSA. The V gene end was trimmed by 4 bases and the J gene end by 2 bases; junction bases not matched to a gene: 3. CDR3 nucleotide sequence: TGTGCCAGCAGCTCTCTAGCGGGAGGGGCCTACAATGAGCAGTTCTTC. Encoded protein: CASSSLAGGAYNEQFF. The whole variable domain, filled in from reference TRBV7-2 and TRBJ2-1, reads GAGVSQSPSNKVTEKGKDVELRCDPISGHTALYWYRQSLGQGLEFLIYFQGNSAPDKSGLPSDRFSAERTGGSVSTLTIQRTQQEDSAVYLCASSSLAGGAYNEQFFGPGTRLTVL.

The chain uses TRBV12-3 or TRBV12-4 and TRBJ1-2; D gene unclear. The CDR3 loop spans 11 amino acids. The V gene lost 6 bases and the J gene lost 3 bases, with 5 bases spanning the gap. The CDR3 loop reads CASSPDYGYTF. CDR3 nucleotide sequence: TGTGCCAGCAGCCCGGACTATGGCTACACCTTC.

A note on this clone: The junction does not match germline at one end; this may be a read error. The chain couples TRBV28 to TRBJ1-1, with unresolved D. This CDR3 contains 13 residues. Germline CDR1 is MDHEN and CDR2 is SYDVKM. The CDR3 region is CANSLRRLAEAFF. The CDR3 DNA reads as TGTGCCAACAGTTTACGGAGGTTAGCTGAAGCTTTCTTT.

There are a few counts of this clone. This chain joins TRBV2 and TRBJ1-4, with 10 bases that match TRBD1. CDR3 length: 14 amino acids. Germline V gene data show CDR1 as SNHLY and CDR2 as FYNNEI. Trimming took 4 bases from V and 8 from J; bases not matched to a gene: 4. DNA for the CDR3: TGTGCCAGCAGTGCGAGGACAGGGGGGGAAAAACTGTTTTTT. Protein sequence: CASSARTGGEKLFF.

The V and J genes are TRBV12-5 and TRBJ2-3; 7 nucleotides match TRBD1. Germline assignment: CDR1 LGHNT and CDR2 FRNRAP. The CDR3 spans 15 residues. The ends lost 6 bases at V and 0 bases at J; junction bases unmatched: 6. CDR3 bases: TGTGCTAGTGGACTGACAGGGTGGAGCACAGATACGCAGTATTTT. It encodes CASGLTGWSTDTQYF.

This clone was observed a handful of times. The sample contains more than one DNA sequence encoding this CDR3. The chain uses TRBV6-5 and TRBJ2-2; unclear D gene. With 6 bases removed from V and 1 base from J, the gap between germline ends came to 9 bases. Germline-derived CDR1 and CDR2 are MNHEY and SVGAGI. The CDR3 length is 14 residues. The DNA of the CDR3 is TGTGCCAGCAGGGCGGTGGGGAACACCGGGGAGCTGTTTTTT. This sequence encodes CASRAVGNTGELFF.

V is TRBV2 and J is TRBJ1-4, with D perhaps matching TRBD1 (6 bases). There are 15 residues in the CDR3. The V gene lost 6 bases and the J gene lost 0 bases, with 11 bases spanning the gap. In germline, CDR1 is SNHLY, CDR2 FYNNEI. CDR3 sequence: CASRTGPATNEKLFF. CDR3 nucleotides: TGTGCCAGCAGGACAGGCCCCGCAACTAATGAAAAACTGTTTTTT.

This chain uses TRBV19 with TRBJ1-2, with D unclear. The CDR3 is 13 amino acids. Germline CDR1 is LNHDA and CDR2 is SQIVND (reference sequence). Deletions cut 2 bases from V and 3 bases from J, with 7 bases between. The CDR3 nucleotides read TGTGCCAGTAGTATATTCCTCCACTATGGCTACACCTTC. This encodes CASSIFLHYGYTF.

The rearrangement uses TRBV5-1 and TRBJ2-5, with TRBD1 matching over 8 bases. CDR3 length: 14 residues. CDR1 SGHRS and CDR2 YFSETQ come from the germline V gene. J gave up 2 bases and V 4 bases, and 4 bases lay outside the gene matches. CDR3: CASSANRGQETQYF. CDR3 in DNA: TGCGCCAGCAGCGCCAACAGGGGGCAAGAGACCCAGTACTTC.

The gene calls are TRBV4-1 and TRBJ1-4; D is uncertain. V lost 5 bases to trimming and J lost 7 bases, with 14 bases between them. The CDR3 length is 14 residues. Germline V gives CDR1 MGHRA, CDR2 YSYEKL. The CDR3 DNA sequence: TGCGCCAGCAGCGTCACTAGGGCAGGTGAAAAACTGTTTTTT. This gives the protein CASSVTRAGEKLFF.

A single count supports this clone. The J gene is TRBJ1-4, the V gene TRBV29-1; 8 positions match TRBD1. Trimming at V came to 6 bases and at J to 8 bases, leaving 11 bases not matched to a gene. CDR1 and CDR2 (germline): SQVTM, ANQGSEA. This CDR3 has 14 residues. The CDR3 DNA is TGCAGCGTCGGTATCTCAGGGGGCGCCGAAAAACTGTTTTTT. Its protein is CSVGISGGAEKLFF.

This chain links TRBV7-2 with TRBJ2-3; 7 positions agree with TRBD2. V was pared by 1 base and J by 2 bases, with 3 bases of the junction left unmatched. CDR1 and CDR2 (germline): SGHTA, FQGNSA. The CDR3 runs to 15 residues. The CDR3 DNA reads as TGTGCCAGCAGCTTAGAAGGGAGGGACACAGATACGCAGTATTTT. Translation gives CASSLEGRDTDTQYF.

The chain joins TRBV15 to TRBJ2-1, with D unresolved. With 1 base removed from V and 8 bases from J, the gap between germline ends came to 9 bases. This CDR3 contains 13 residues. Germline V CDR1 and CDR2: LNHNV, YYDKDF (reference sequence). This chain's CDR3 is CATSRGASDEQFF. The CDR3 region has the DNA TGTGCCACCAGCAGAGGGGCGAGTGATGAGCAGTTCTTC.

V and J are TRBV3-1 (or the pseudogene TRBV3-2) and TRBJ1-1; 9 bases align to TRBD1. The CDR3 contains 14 residues. Germline V gene data show CDR1 as LGHDT and CDR2 as YNNKEL (reference sequence). The junction had 8 bases not matched to a gene; V was cut back by 1 base and J by 11 bases. CDR3 nucleotide sequence: TGTGCCAGCAGCCAAGTAGTAGGGACAGGGCCGGCTTTCTTT. Its translation: CASSQVVGTGPAFF.

Concerning this clone: The junction differs from germline at one of its ends, possibly a read error. The chain couples TRBV7-6 to TRBJ2-7; 9 positions agree with TRBD1. Germline CDR1 SGHVS, CDR2 FNYEAQ. CDR3 length equals 13 residues. The CDR3 loop is CASSLGQGYGQYF. For the CDR3, the DNA is TGTGCCAGCAGCTTGGGACAGGGATACGGGCAGTACTTC.

This clone was seen only once. The V and J genes are TRBV27 and TRBJ2-2; D may be TRBD1 (5 bases). The CDR3 covers 14 residues. V was clipped by 3 bases and J by 3 bases, with 8 bases between them. Germline V CDR1 and CDR2: MNHEY, SMNVEV (reference sequence). CDR3 sequence: CASSLDTYTGELFF. The DNA of the CDR3 is TGTGCCAGCAGTTTGGACACTTACACCGGGGAGCTGTTTTTT.

The rearrangement links TRBV30 to TRBJ1-6; TRBD1 matches 8 bases. The CDR3 contains 14 residues. Looked up from germline, CDR1 is GTSNPN and CDR2 is SVGIG (reference sequence). V gave up 3 bases and J gave up 10 bases; unmatched junction bases: 8. CDR3 bases: TGTGCCTGGAGCCTTGGACAGGGTAACTCACCCCTCCACTTT. This encodes CAWSLGQGNSPLHF.

On this clone itself: This sample includes further DNA sequences coding for the same CDR3. The rearrangement joins TRBV2 to TRBJ1-5; unclear D gene. The CDR3 covers 14 residues. The germline V gene has CDR1 SNHLY and CDR2 FYNNEI. V gave up 4 bases and J gave up 0 bases, with 7 bases separating them. CDR3 sequence reads: CASSGAYSNQPQHF. CDR3 sequence (DNA): TGTGCCAGCAGTGGGGCCTATAGCAATCAGCCCCAGCATTTT.

The V gene is TRBV9, the J gene TRBJ1-1; D is perhaps TRBD1 (5 bases). The germline V gene encodes CDR1 SGDLS and CDR2 YYNGEE. CDR3 length: 15 residues. V lost 0 bases to trimming and J lost 7 bases, with 16 bases between them. Here the CDR3 reads CASSVGRGGKDEAFF. In DNA form, the CDR3 reads TGTGCCAGCAGCGTAGGTAGGGGCGGCAAGGATGAAGCTTTCTTT.